The 21 T cell receptor beta chains below come from one sample, sequenced in a study of OX40 agonist ivuxolimab in advanced cancers. The repertoire was sequenced with immunoSEQ multiplex PCR; TCRdb's copy has only in-frame clones and lacks some. The table lists around 80,000 clones, approximately 90% of them singletons. The material sequenced was CD4+ or CD8+ T cells sorted from blood, taken in a trial of the OX40 agonist ivuxolimab. The receptors come from an adult with an advanced solid tumor such as melanoma, head and neck, liver or kidney cancer.

This chain connects TRBV28 to TRBJ2-1; D unclear. The ends were cut back, 4 bases at V and 6 bases at J, with 13 bases in the middle. This CDR3 is built from 14 residues. CDR1 and CDR2 from the germline V gene are MDHEN and SYDVKM. CDR3 sequence reads: CASSSSLLSNEQFF. The CDR3 coding sequence is TGTGCCAGCAGTTCCTCGTTGCTTTCCAATGAGCAGTTCTTC. The entire variable domain, with the rest obtained from reference TRBV28 and TRBJ2-1, is as follows: DVKVTQSSRYLVKRTGEKVFLECVQDMDHENMFWYRQDPGLGLRLIYFSYDVKMKEKGDIPEGYSVSREKKERFSLILESASTNQTSMYLCASSSSLLSNEQFFGPGTRLTVL.

The CDR3 loop reads CASSLGRGNYEQYF. CDR3 bases: TGTGCCAGCAGCTTAGGGCGCGGGAATTACGAGCAGTACTTC. This chain uses TRBV11-3 with TRBJ2-7; D possibly corresponds to TRBD2 (6 bases). V lost 1 base to trimming and J lost 4 bases, with 11 bases between them. Germline V lookup: CDR1 SGHNT, CDR2 YENEEA. CDR3 length equals 14 residues.

This clone showed up just once. The chain couples TRBV6-6 to TRBJ1-2; tentatively, D is TRBD1 (6 bases). The CDR3 totals 13 residues. In germline, CDR1 is MNHNY, CDR2 SVGAGI (reference sequence). V dropped 8 bases and J dropped 4 bases, with 14 bases sitting between them. CDR3 protein: CASGGQGGYGYTF. The DNA for the CDR3 is TGTGCCAGCGGGGGGCAGGGCGGCTATGGCTACACCTTC.

J is TRBJ2-7 and V is TRBV28; the D is unclear. This CDR3 has 14 residues. Per the germline V gene, CDR1 is MDHEN and CDR2 is SYDVKM. V was cut by 6 bases and J by 4 bases, with 16 bases left in between. CDR3: CASSLGRTGYEQYF. The DNA for the CDR3 is TGTGCCAGCAGCCTTGGACGGACCGGGTACGAGCAGTACTTC. Full variable domain (missing parts from reference TRBV28 and TRBJ2-7): DVKVTQSSRYLVKRTGEKVFLECVQDMDHENMFWYRQDPGLGLRLIYFSYDVKMKEKGDIPEGYSVSREKKERFSLILESASTNQTSMYLCASSLGRTGYEQYFGPGTRLTVT.

This clone turned up a few times. The chain couples TRBV7-2 to TRBJ2-7; D unclear. In germline, CDR1 is SGHTA, CDR2 FQGNSA. Trimming cost V 5 bases and J 2 bases, with 4 bases left between them. The CDR3 length is 11 residues. This CDR3 is CASSPAYEQYF. DNA of the CDR3: TGTGCCAGCAGCCCGGCCTACGAGCAGTACTTC.

The chain is built from TRBV7-3 and TRBJ1-2; tentative D call: TRBD1 (5 bases). V dropped 0 bases and J dropped 7 bases, with 9 bases sitting between them. Germline assignment: CDR1 SGHTA and CDR2 FQGTGA. The CDR3 runs 13 residues. CDR3 sequence reads: CASSLTGDRGYTF. As DNA, the CDR3 is TGTGCCAGCAGCTTAACGGGGGACCGTGGCTACACCTTC.

This clone came up once. This sequence joins TRBV5-1 and TRBJ2-5; 7 positions agree with TRBD2. Germline V lookup: CDR1 SGHRS, CDR2 YFSETQ. The CDR3 is 15 amino acids. V gave up 5 bases and J gave up 1 base; unmatched junction bases: 8. The CDR3 DNA is TGCGCCAGCAGTCTCTCTAGCGGAGCCCAAGAGACCCAGTACTTC. Its protein is CASSLSSGAQETQYF.

This clone was observed a single time. This CDR3 reads CASSPETSGRTGELFF. As DNA, the CDR3 is TGCGCCAGCAGCCCGGAGACTAGCGGGAGGACCGGGGAGCTGTTTTTT. The V gene is TRBV5-1, the J gene TRBJ2-2; 13 nucleotides agree with TRBD2. The germline CDR1 and CDR2 sequences are SGHRS and YFSETQ. The CDR3 is made up of 16 amino acids. Trimming removed 4 bases from V and 5 bases from J; junction bases left unmatched: 5.

The chain has TRBV29-1 and TRBJ1-5; D unclear. Germline V gene lookup returns CDR1 SQVTM and CDR2 ANQGSEA. This CDR3 spans 15 amino acids. The V gene lost 6 bases and the J gene lost 2 bases, with 17 bases spanning the gap. The chain's CDR3 is CSVADGFLGNQPQHF. The DNA for the CDR3 is TGCAGCGTCGCCGACGGATTCCTGGGCAATCAGCCCCAGCATTTT.

V and J are TRBV2 and TRBJ1-1; the D gene is possibly TRBD1 (5 bases). The CDR3 is made up of 14 amino acids. The germline V gene has CDR1 SNHLY and CDR2 FYNNEI. Trimming shortened V by 4 bases and J by 7 bases, and 16 bases separated the two germline ends. The DNA of the CDR3 is TGTGCCAGCAGTGTTCATTTGGGGGGAAGTGAAGCTTTCTTT. As protein: CASSVHLGGSEAFF. Combining the CDR3 with reference TRBV2 and TRBJ1-1 gives the whole variable domain EPEVTQTPSHQVTQMGQEVILRCVPISNHLYFYWYRQILGQKVEFLVSFYNNEISEKSEIFDDQFSVERPDGSNFTLKIRSTKLEDSAMYFCASSVHLGGSEAFFGQGTRLTVV.

The gene calls are TRBV5-1 and TRBJ2-7; 9 bases map to TRBD2. Trimming removed 4 bases from V and 6 bases from J; junction bases left unmatched: 14. Germline CDR1 SGHRS, CDR2 YFSETQ. The CDR3 length is 16 residues. DNA of the CDR3: TGCGCCAGCAGCCTCGGCCGTAGTAGCGGGAGAGGCGAGCAGTACTTC. This codes for CASSLGRSSGRGEQYF.

The chain has TRBV11-3 and TRBJ2-1; no clear D. The length of the CDR3 is 15 residues. Germline values: CDR1 SGHNT, CDR2 YENEEA. The V gene lost 4 bases and the J gene lost 1 base, with 11 bases spanning the gap. The chain's CDR3 is CASSSTDHSYNEQFF. As DNA, the CDR3 is TGTGCCAGCAGCTCCACCGACCATTCCTACAATGAGCAGTTCTTC.

This chain connects TRBV30 to TRBJ2-1, with 8 bases matching TRBD2. Germline values: CDR1 GTSNPN, CDR2 SVGIG (reference sequence). CDR3 size: 14 residues. With 0 bases clipped from V and 7 bases from J, the junction kept 5 bases outside the gene matches. The CDR3 bases are TGTGCCTGGAGTGTGACGGGAGGGCCAAATGAGCAGTTCTTC. This gives the protein CAWSVTGGPNEQFF.

This sequence joins TRBV2 and TRBJ2-3, with 13 bases that match TRBD2. Trimming cost V 6 bases and J 4 bases; bases outside gene matches: 4. The CDR3 runs to 15 residues. Looked up from germline, CDR1 is SNHLY and CDR2 is FYNNEI. As DNA, the CDR3 is TGTGCCAGCAGCGTTACTAGCGGGAGGGCAGATACGCAGTATTTT. Amino acid sequence: CASSVTSGRADTQYF. Filled out from reference TRBV2 and TRBJ2-3, the complete variable domain reads EPEVTQTPSHQVTQMGQEVILRCVPISNHLYFYWYRQILGQKVEFLVSFYNNEISEKSEIFDDQFSVERPDGSNFTLKIRSTKLEDSAMYFCASSVTSGRADTQYFGPGTRLTVL.

The genes are TRBV19 and TRBJ2-2; 7 positions agree with TRBD1. The CDR3 is 14 residues long. The ends lost 6 bases at V and 6 bases at J; junction bases unmatched: 7. The germline CDR1 and CDR2 sequences are LNHDA and SQIVND (reference sequence). CDR3 in amino acids: CASRLDREPGELFF. For the CDR3, the DNA is TGTGCCAGTAGATTAGACAGGGAGCCCGGGGAGCTGTTTTTT.

This chain joins TRBV27 and TRBJ2-7; a possible D gene is TRBD2 (6 bases). CDR1 and CDR2 (germline): MNHEY, SMNVEV (reference sequence). CDR3 length: 15 residues. V was cut by 1 base and J by 0 bases, with 10 bases left in between. Here the CDR3 DNA reads TGTGCCAGCAGTTTATTCGGGAGTGGCTCCTACGAGCAGTACTTC. Translated, it gives CASSLFGSGSYEQYF.

The rearrangement uses TRBV28 and TRBJ2-5; D gene ambiguous. CDR1 is MDHEN and CDR2 is SYDVKM in the germline V gene. CDR3 length: 13 amino acids. Trimming cost V 2 bases and J 0 bases, with 4 bases left between them. CDR3 DNA sequence: TGTGCCAGCAGTTTAGAGTACCAAGAGACCCAGTACTTC. This gives the protein CASSLEYQETQYF.

This clone was picked up one time. This chain uses TRBV11-3 with TRBJ2-7, with D unclear. The CDR3 has 15 amino acids. Trimming removed 5 bases from V and 6 bases from J, with 20 bases in between. Germline CDR1 and CDR2: SGHNT and YENEEA. CDR3 sequence: CASSRSPAASGEQYF. CDR3 nucleotides: TGTGCCAGCAGCCGAAGCCCCGCCGCTTCGGGCGAGCAGTACTTC.

The rearrangement links TRBV7-9 to TRBJ1-1; perhaps TRBD1 as D (5 bases). CDR3 length: 19 amino acids. In germline, CDR1 is SEHNR, CDR2 FQNEAQ (reference sequence). Trimming left V 0 bases short and J 5 bases short, with 25 bases between. This CDR3 reads CASSLAGWKGPVRSTEAFF. CDR3 nucleotide sequence: TGTGCCAGCAGCTTAGCGGGTTGGAAGGGGCCCGTAAGAAGTACTGAAGCTTTCTTT.

The V and J genes are TRBV5-4 and TRBJ2-2; tentatively, D is TRBD1 (6 bases). V gave up 4 bases and J gave up 6 bases, with 13 bases separating them. The CDR3 consists of 14 residues. Germline values: CDR1 SGHNT, CDR2 YYREEE (reference sequence). CDR3 DNA sequence: TGTGCCAGCAGCCCCGTACAGGGTGCCGGGGAGCTGTTTTTT. Protein sequence: CASSPVQGAGELFF.

The chain has TRBV10-2 and TRBJ1-5; no clear D. The V and J ends lost 3 bases and 6 bases respectively, with 12 bases between them. CDR1 WSHSY and CDR2 SAAADI come from the germline V gene. The CDR3 spans 14 residues. CDR3 in amino acids: CASSEPFRGQPQHF. DNA for the CDR3: TGCGCCAGCAGTGAACCGTTCAGAGGTCAGCCCCAGCATTTT.